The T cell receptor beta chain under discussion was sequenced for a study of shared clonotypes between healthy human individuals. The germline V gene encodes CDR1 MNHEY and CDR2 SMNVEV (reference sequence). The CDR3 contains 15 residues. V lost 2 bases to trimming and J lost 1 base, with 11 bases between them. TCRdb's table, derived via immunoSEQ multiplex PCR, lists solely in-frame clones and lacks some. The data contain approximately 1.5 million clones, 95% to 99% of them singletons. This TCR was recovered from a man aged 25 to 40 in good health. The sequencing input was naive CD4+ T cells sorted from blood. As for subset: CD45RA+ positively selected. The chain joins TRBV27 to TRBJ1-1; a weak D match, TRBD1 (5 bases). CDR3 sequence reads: CASSLEGSGNTEAFF. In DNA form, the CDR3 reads TGTGCCAGCAGTTTAGAGGGGTCCGGGAACACTGAAGCTTTCTTT.